The text below deals with one T cell receptor (beta chain). This clonotype was counted only a few times. There is no known antigen for this receptor. Base qualities are missing; no much larger clone stands one base away. V lost 1 base and J lost 1 base, and the count of bases not matched to a germline gene is 16. From the cysteine through the phenylalanine, the CDR3 covers 21 amino acids. CDR3 DNA only is kept here, 63 bases in frame from base 1. The germline V gene (reference sequence) sets CDR1 to LGHDT and CDR2 to YNNKEL. This entry comes from a study of human T cells and chemical hapten exposure (dated by TCRdb to about 2021). Broadly, across the study: For sensitization, 2% DPC in acetone was applied to a 2 cm by 2 cm area of upper inner arm skin. Throughout the roughly 25-week study period, patients were also given weekly therapeutic DPC doses on the scalp. Patch testing was performed on the upper back with Finn chambers containing 0.01% DPC, and the patch tests were scored after 6 days according to International Contact Dermatitis Research Group standards. Alopecia areata with under or over 50% scalp involvement, alopecia totalis and alopecia universalis were represented in the patient cohort, which was mostly female. The libraries were sequenced as a pool, and the TCR yield per sample differed mostly because of small variations in library volumes within the pool. This study followed changes in the peripheral blood TCR repertoire in vivo during primary and secondary sensitization of alopecia patients to the hapten diphenylcyclopropenone (DPC). Blood was sampled from patients pre-sensitization (week 0) and at 2, 6 and about 24 weeks after DPC sensitization. For TCR sequencing, blood came from approximately 29 alopecia patients at anywhere from one to four time points (pre-sensitization, 2, 6 and 24 weeks). Study-wide conclusions, independent of this receptor: All patients had alopecia, a presumed autoimmune disease, so their immune response might differ from that of healthy individuals. After repeated subsampling, changes were observed in the strength of the expansion versus patch-test correlation and in the threshold at which the correlation became significant. The number of TCRs above 1 in 1000 frequency did not change with DPC sensitization; there was no evidence of global repertoire structure alterations. Significantly more large CDR3 similarity clusters were formed by expanded TCRs than by pre-sensitization or healthy control sets, consistent with antigen-driven responses. A positive correlation was found between the number of PT1 expanded TCRs and patch test score, with significance reached at thresholds 8, 16 and 32 but not 4.

Libraries were prepared through RACE. TCRdb records NextSeq 500 as the sequencer. During library preparation, unique molecular identifiers were attached to individual cDNA molecules so that TCRs could be counted quantitatively and reproducibly. For every blood RNA sample, sequencing covered both the TCR alpha and TCR beta chains. From the authors' description of their analysis: Samples had a median of 95,638 TCRs, with a range from about 23,224 to 700,000. The Decombinator software suite was used to annotate V, J and CDR3 in the TCR reads. For the PS versus PT1 abundance plots, all samples were subsampled to the same number of TCRs (28,000). TCRs were defined as expanded if absent before sensitization and observed at least eight times at the 2-week time point. TCRdb passed the public sequencing reads through fastp at Q25 and MiXCR, retaining productive beta sequences. Rows matching on CDR3 protein sequence are summarized as one entry with the most common DNA and genes. The V and J calls follow TCRdb's processing rather than the paper's. The sample table records around 330,000 distinct CDR3 sequences; approximately 5.8% of these occur just once. Together, the top ten hold roughly 8.2% of the sample.

Interpreted using the paper, the time point label stands for: pre-sensitization, week 0. The treatment or condition label on this specimen signifies: therapeutic diphenylcyclopropenone sensitization with weekly scalp DPC. At every patch-test visit, the blood draw took place before the patch test was put on. Patients were eligible if aged 18 to 70, diagnosed with alopecia and judged suitable for DPC therapy, and pregnant patients were excluded. Unfractionated whole blood was collected in Tempus Blood RNA tubes, and total RNA was extracted from that blood. The V gene is TRBV3-1 and the J gene is TRBJ2-6; TRBD1 lines up with 7 middle nucleotides. The receptor was isolated from a woman aged 18-30 years with alopecia areata. Some clones in this sample may be carry-over from other donors' samples. The sample in question was whole blood, obtained in connection with sensitization to the hapten diphenylcyclopropenone (DPC). CDR3 protein: CASSQVLGRGRKTSGANVLTF. The DNA sequence is TGTGCCAGCAGCCAAGTATTGGGCAGGGGGAGAAAAACTTCTGGGGCCAACGTCCTGACTTTC.